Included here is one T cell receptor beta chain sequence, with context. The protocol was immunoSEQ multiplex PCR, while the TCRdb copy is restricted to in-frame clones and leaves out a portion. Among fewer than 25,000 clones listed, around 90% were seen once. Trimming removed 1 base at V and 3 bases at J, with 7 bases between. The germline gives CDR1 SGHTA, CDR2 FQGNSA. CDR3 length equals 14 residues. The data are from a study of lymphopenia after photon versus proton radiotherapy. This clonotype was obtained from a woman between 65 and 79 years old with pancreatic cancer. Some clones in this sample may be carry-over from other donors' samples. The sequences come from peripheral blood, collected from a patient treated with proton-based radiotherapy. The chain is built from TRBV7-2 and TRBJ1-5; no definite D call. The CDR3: CASSLGVLNQPQHF. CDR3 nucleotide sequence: TGTGCCAGCAGCTTAGGGGTCCTCAATCAGCCCCAGCATTTT.